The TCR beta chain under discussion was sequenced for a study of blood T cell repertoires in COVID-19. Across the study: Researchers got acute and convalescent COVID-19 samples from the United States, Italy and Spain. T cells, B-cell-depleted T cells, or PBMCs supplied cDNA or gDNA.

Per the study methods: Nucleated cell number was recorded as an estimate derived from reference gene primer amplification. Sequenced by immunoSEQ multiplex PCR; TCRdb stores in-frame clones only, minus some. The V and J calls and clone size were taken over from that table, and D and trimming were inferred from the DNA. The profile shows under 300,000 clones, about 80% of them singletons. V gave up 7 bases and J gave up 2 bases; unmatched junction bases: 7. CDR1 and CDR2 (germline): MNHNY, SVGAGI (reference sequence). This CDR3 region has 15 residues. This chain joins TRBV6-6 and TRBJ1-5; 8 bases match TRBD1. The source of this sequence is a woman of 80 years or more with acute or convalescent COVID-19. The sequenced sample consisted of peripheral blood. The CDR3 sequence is CASNRQGSGNQPQHF. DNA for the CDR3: TGTGCCAGCAATAGACAGGGGTCGGGCAATCAGCCCCAGCATTTT.